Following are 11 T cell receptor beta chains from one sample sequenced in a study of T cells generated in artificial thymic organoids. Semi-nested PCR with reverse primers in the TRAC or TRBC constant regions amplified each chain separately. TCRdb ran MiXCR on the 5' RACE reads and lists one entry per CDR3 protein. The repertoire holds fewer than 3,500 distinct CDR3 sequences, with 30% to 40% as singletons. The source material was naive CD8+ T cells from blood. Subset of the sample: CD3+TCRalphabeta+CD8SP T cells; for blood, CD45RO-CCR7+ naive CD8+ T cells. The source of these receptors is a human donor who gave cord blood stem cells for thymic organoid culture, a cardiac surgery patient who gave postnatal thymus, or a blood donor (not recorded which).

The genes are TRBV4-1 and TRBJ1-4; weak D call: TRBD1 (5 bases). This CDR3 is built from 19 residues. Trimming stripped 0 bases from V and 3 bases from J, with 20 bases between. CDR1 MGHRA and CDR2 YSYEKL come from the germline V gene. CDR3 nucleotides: TGCGCCAGCAGCCAAGAACAATTCAGCGGCTTGGGGGCTAATGAAAAACTGTTTTTT. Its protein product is CASSQEQFSGLGANEKLFF.

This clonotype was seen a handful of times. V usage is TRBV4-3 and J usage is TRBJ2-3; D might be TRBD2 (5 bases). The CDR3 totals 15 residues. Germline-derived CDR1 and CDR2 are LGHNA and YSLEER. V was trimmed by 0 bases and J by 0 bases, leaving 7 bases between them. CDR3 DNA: TGCGCCAGCAGCCAAGAGATAGCGAGCACAGATACGCAGTATTTT. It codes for CASSQEIASTDTQYF.

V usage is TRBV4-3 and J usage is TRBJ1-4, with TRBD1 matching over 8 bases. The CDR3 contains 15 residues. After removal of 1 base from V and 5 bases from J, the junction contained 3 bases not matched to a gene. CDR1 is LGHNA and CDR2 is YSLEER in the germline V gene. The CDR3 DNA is TGCGCCAGCAGCCAAGGATGGACAGGGAATGAAAAACTGTTTTTT. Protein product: CASSQGWTGNEKLFF.

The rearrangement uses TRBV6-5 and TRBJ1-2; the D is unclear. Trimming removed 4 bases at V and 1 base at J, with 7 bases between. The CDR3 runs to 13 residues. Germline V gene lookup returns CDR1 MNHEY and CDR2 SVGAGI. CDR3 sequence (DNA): TGTGCCAGCAGTTTAGGAGTTAACTATGGCTACACCTTC. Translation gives CASSLGVNYGYTF.

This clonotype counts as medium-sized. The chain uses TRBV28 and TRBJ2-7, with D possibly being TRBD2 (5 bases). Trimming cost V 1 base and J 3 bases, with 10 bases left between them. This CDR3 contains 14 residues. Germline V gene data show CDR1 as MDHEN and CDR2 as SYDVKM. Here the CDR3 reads CASSLSHGVYEQYF. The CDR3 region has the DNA TGTGCCAGCAGTTTATCCCACGGGGTCTACGAGCAGTACTTC.

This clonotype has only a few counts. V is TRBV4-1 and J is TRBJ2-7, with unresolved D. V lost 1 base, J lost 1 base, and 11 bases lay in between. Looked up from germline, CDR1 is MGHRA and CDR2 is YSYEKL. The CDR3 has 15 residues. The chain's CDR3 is CASSQVREASYEQYF. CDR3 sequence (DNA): TGCGCCAGCAGCCAAGTAAGAGAAGCATCCTACGAGCAGTACTTC.

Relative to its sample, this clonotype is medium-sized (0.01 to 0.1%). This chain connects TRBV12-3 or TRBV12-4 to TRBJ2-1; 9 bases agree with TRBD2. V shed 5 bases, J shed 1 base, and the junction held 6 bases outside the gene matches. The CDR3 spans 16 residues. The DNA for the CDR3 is TGTGCCAGCAGTCCGCTAGCGGGACCGTCCTACAATGAGCAGTTCTTC. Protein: CASSPLAGPSYNEQFF.

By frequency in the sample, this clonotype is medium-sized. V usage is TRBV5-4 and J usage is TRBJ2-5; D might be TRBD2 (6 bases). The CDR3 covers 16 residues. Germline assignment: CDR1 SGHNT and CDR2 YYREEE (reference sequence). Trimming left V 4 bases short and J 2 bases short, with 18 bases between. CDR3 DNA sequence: TGTGCCAGCAGCGATAGCGGAGCACTGAATCAAGAGACCCAGTACTTC. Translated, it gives CASSDSGALNQETQYF.

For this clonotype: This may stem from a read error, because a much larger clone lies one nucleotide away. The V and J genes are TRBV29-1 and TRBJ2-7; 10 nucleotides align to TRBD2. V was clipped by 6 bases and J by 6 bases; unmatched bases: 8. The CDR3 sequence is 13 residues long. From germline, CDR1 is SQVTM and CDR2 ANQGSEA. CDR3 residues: CSVGLAESCEQYF. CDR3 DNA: TGCAGCGTAGGACTAGCGGAGAGTTGCGAGCAGTACTTC.

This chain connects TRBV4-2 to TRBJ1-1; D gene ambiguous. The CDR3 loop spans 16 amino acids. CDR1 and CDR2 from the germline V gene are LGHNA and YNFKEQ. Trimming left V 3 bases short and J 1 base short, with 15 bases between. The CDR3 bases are TGTGCCAGCAGCCACACGTTGGGCAGCGAGAACACTGAAGCTTTCTTT. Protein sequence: CASSHTLGSENTEAFF.

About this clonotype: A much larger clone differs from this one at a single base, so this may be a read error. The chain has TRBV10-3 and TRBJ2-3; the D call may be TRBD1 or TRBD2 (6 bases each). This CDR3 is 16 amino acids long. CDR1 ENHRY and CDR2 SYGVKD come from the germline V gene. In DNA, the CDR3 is TGTACCATCAGTACCGTGGAGGGGACAAGCACAGATACGCAGTATTTT. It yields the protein CTISTVEGTSTDTQYF.